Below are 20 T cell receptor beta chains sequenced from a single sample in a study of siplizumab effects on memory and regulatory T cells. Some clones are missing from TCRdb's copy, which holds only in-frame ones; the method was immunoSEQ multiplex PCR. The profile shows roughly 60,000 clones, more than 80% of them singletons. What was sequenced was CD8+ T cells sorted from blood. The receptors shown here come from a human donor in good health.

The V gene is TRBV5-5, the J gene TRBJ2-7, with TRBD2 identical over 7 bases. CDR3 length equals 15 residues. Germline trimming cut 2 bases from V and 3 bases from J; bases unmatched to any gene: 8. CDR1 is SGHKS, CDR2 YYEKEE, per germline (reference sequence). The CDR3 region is CASSFGASGVYEQYF. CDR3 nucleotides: TGTGCCAGCAGCTTTGGGGCTAGCGGAGTCTACGAGCAGTACTTC.

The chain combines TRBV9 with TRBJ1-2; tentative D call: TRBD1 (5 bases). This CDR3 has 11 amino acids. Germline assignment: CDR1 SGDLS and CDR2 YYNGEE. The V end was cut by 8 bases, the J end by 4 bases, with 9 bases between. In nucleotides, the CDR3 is TGTGCCAGTAACGGGGCCTATGGCTACACCTTC. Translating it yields CASNGAYGYTF.

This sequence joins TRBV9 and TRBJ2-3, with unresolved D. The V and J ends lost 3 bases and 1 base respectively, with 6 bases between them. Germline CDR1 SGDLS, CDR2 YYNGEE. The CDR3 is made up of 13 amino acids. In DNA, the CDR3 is TGTGCCAGCAGCGCCTATGGCACAGATACGCAGTATTTT. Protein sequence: CASSAYGTDTQYF.

CDR3 DNA sequence: TGTGCCAGCAGTCAGGACTCGGCGTGGTCTTTCTTT. Protein product: CASSQDSAWSFF. This chain connects TRBV28 to TRBJ1-1; D is unresolved. Germline assignment: CDR1 MDHEN and CDR2 SYDVKM. With 5 bases removed from V and 12 bases from J, the gap between germline ends came to 16 bases. The CDR3 is made up of 12 amino acids.

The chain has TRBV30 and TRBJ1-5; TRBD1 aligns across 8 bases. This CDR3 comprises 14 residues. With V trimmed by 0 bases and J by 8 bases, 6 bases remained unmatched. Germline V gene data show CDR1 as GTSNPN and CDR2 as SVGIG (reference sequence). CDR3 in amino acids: CAWSVGQVLEPQHF. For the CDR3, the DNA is TGTGCCTGGAGTGTGGGACAGGTTCTGGAGCCCCAGCATTTT.

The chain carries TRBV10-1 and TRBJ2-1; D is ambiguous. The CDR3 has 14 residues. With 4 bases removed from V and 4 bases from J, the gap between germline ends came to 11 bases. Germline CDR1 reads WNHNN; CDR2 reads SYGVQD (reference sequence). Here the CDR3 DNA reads TGCGCCAGCAGTGTAGGTCTAGAATACAATGAGCAGTTCTTC. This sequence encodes CASSVGLEYNEQFF.

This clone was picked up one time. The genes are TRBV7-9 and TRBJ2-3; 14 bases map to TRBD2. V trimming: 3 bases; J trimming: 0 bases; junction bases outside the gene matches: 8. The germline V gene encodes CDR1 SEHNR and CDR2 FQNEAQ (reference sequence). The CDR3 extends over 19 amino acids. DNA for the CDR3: TGTGCCAGCAGCTTCCCGACTAGCGGGAGGGTGAGAAGCACAGATACGCAGTATTTT. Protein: CASSFPTSGRVRSTDTQYF.

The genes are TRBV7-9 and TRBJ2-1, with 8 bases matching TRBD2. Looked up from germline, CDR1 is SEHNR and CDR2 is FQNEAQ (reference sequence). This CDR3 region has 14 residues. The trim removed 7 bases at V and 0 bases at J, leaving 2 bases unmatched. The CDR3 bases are TGTGCCAGCATAGCGGGGAGCTCCTACAATGAGCAGTTCTTC. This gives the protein CASIAGSSYNEQFF.

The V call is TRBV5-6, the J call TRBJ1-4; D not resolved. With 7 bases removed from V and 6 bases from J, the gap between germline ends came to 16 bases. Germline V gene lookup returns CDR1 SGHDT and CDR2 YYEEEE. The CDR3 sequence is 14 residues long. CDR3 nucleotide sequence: TGTGCCAGCGCCCTGTCTAACGAGGATGAAAAACTGTTTTTT. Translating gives CASALSNEDEKLFF.

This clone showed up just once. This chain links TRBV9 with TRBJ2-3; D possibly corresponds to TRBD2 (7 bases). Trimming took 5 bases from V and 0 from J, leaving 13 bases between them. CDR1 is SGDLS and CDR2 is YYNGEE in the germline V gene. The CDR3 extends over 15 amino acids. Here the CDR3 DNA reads TGTGCCAGCAGTCCCGAGGGGGGGAGCACAGATACGCAGTATTTT. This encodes CASSPEGGSTDTQYF.

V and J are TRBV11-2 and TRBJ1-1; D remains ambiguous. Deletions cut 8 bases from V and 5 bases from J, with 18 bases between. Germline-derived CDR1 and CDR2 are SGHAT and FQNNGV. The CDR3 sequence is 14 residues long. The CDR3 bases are TGTGCCAGCGCCGCAGGTAAGCTGGAAACTGAAGCTTTCTTT. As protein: CASAAGKLETEAFF.

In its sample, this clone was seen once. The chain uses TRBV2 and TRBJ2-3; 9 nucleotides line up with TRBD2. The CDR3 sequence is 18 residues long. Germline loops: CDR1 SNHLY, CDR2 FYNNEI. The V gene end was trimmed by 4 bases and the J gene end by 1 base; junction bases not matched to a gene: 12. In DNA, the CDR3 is TGTGCCAGCAGTGCCCTAGCGGGGAACCCCCCCCGCACAGATACGCAGTATTTT. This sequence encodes CASSALAGNPPRTDTQYF.

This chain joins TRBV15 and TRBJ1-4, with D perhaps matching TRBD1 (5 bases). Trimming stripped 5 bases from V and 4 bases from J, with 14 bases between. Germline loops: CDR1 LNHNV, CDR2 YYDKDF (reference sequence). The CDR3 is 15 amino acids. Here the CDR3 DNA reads TGTGCCACCAGCGCACACAGAGGGGTTAATGAAAAACTGTTTTTT. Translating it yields CATSAHRGVNEKLFF.

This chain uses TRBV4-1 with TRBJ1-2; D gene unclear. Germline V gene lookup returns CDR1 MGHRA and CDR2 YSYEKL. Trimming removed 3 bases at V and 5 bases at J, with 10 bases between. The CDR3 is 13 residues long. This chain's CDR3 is CASSQWADYGYTF. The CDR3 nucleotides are TGCGCCAGCAGCCAGTGGGCCGATTATGGCTACACCTTC.

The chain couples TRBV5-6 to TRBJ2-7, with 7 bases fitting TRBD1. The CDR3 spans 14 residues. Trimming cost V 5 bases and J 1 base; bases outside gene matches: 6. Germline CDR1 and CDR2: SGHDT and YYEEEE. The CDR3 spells CASRPRDRSYEQYF. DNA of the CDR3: TGTGCCAGCAGACCCCGGGACAGATCCTACGAGCAGTACTTC.

The CDR3 DNA is TGTGCCAGCAGTTTTGGCGGGCTCTCCTACGAGCAGTACTTC. Its translation: CASSFGGLSYEQYF. V is TRBV27 and J is TRBJ2-7, with D possibly matching TRBD2 (5 bases). Trimming took off 3 bases at V and 0 bases at J, with 9 bases between the two ends. The CDR3 spans 14 residues. Germline CDR1 and CDR2: MNHEY and SMNVEV (reference sequence).

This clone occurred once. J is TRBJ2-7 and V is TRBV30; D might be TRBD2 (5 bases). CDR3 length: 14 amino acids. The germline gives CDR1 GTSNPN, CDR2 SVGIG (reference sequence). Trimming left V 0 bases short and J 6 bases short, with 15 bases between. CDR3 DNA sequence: TGTGCCTGGAGTGTATCCGGTCCCAGCGGCGAGCAGTACTTC. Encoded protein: CAWSVSGPSGEQYF.

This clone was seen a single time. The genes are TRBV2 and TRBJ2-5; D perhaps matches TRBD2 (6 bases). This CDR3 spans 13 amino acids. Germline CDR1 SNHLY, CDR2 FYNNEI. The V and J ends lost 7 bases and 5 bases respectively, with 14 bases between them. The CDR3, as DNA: TGTGCCAGCAACGACCGCGGAGGGGAGACCCAGTACTTC. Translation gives CASNDRGGETQYF.

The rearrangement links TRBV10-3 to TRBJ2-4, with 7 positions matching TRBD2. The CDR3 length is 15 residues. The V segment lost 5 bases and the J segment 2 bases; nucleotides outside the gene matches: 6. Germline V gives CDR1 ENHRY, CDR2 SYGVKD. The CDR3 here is CAISNEGGTKNIQYF. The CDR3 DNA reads TGTGCCATCAGTAACGAGGGAGGGACCAAAAACATTCAGTACTTC.

This chain's CDR3 is CASSWNTALEAFF. In DNA form, the CDR3 reads TGTGCCAGCAGCTGGAACACAGCACTTGAAGCTTTCTTT. The chain is built from TRBV5-8 and TRBJ1-1; no definite D call. Germline CDR1 SGHTS, CDR2 YDEGEE. The CDR3 covers 13 residues. The V and J ends lost 3 bases and 7 bases respectively, with 13 bases between them.